Listed below are T cell receptor beta chains from one sample, sequenced in a study of CD8 T cells in Susac syndrome. From the immunoSEQ multiplex PCR reads, TCRdb called clonotypes with MiXCR, one entry per CDR3 protein. The sample shows around 130,000 distinct CDR3 sequences, about 93% of them seen only once. The sequencing input was CD4+ T cells from PBMCs. These receptors were taken from a human donor in good health. Both conserved end residues are part of each CDR3. The order of the fields is D gene, J gene, clone size, V gene, CDR3 length, CDR3 protein, CDR3 DNA. A D gene is named only where the DNA matches it firmly. The size of a clone is reported for some rows only, either as once, few or many, or as a class for expanded clones.

TRBD2 TRBJ2-1 - TRBV20-1 14 CSATGAGGRDEQFF TGCAGTGCGACGGGAGCGGGAGGGCGGGATGAGCAGTTCTTC
- TRBJ1-5 once TRBV16 15 CASSRPGHPNQPQHF TGTGCCAGCAGTCGACCGGGACACCCCAATCAGCCCCAGCATTTT
TRBD2 TRBJ2-3 - TRBV29-1 14 CSYKGLASTDTQYF TGCAGCTACAAGGGACTAGCAAGCACAGATACGCAGTATTTT
- TRBJ1-2 - TRBV11-2 15 CASSFNSGPTRGYTF TGTGCCAGCAGCTTCAATTCCGGGCCAACTCGAGGCTACACCTTC
- TRBJ1-1 - TRBV5-8 13 CASSLGRGTEAFF TGTGCCAGCAGCTTGGGGAGAGGAACTGAAGCTTTCTTT
- TRBJ1-5 - TRBV5-1 14 CASSLLGDNQPQHF TGCGCCAGCAGCTTGCTGGGGGACAATCAGCCCCAGCATTTT
- TRBJ2-2 - TRBV12-3/TRBV12-4 13 CASSAQVIGELFF TGTGCCAGCAGTGCACAGGTTATCGGGGAGCTGTTTTTT
- TRBJ1-1 - TRBV19 17 CASKTSGASKGNTEAFF TGTGCCAGTAAGACTTCTGGGGCGAGTAAAGGGAACACTGAAGCTTTCTTT
- TRBJ1-2 few TRBV5-1 12 CASSLDKEGYTF TGCGCCAGCAGCCTGGACAAGGAGGGCTACACCTTC
TRBD1 TRBJ1-2 - TRBV2 14 CASSDLTGGHGYTF TGTGCCAGCAGTGATTTGACAGGGGGCCATGGCTACACCTTC
- TRBJ1-1 - TRBV29-1 13 CSVRQVLNTEAFF TGCAGCGTGCGACAGGTGTTGAACACTGAAGCTTTCTTT
- TRBJ1-5 - TRBV30 13 CAWGAQNNQPQHF TGTGCCTGGGGGGCACAGAACAATCAGCCCCAGCATTTT